The 11 T cell receptor beta chains given below trace back to one sample, sequenced in a study of CXCR3-negative and CXCR3-positive naive CD8 T cells. Findings of the study overall: CXCR3-expressing naive cells carried TRB CDR3s more hydrophobic than those of CXCR3-negative naive cells.

These TCRs' antigens remain unknown. UMI-labeled 5' RACE TRB cDNA libraries were prepared from the cells. TCRdb reprocessed the 5' RACE reads, with one entry per CDR3 protein and no DNA. Its clone listing holds 150,000 or so distinct CDR3 sequences. The sequenced sample consisted of naive CXCR3+ CD8+ T cells from blood. Noted subset: CD45RO-CCR7+CD27+CD95- naive CD8+ T cells expressing CXCR3 (TNR3+). The receptor source for this set is a human donor in good health. Some clones in this sample may be carry-over from other donors' samples.

V and J are TRBV27 and TRBJ2-1; TCRdb names TRBD2, which stays unverified in the absence of DNA. This CDR3 is 15 amino acids long. Looked up from germline, CDR1 is MNHEY and CDR2 is SMNVEV (reference sequence). This CDR3 reads CASSLFPSGNNEQFF.

This chain joins TRBV11-2 and TRBJ2-5. The CDR3 consists of 14 residues. CDR1 and CDR2 from the germline V gene are SGHAT and FQNNGV. This CDR3 is CASSSSGSQETQYF.

CDR3 loop: CASSFLTGKGAEAFF. The J gene is TRBJ1-1, the V gene TRBV12-3 or TRBV12-4; TCRdb's assignment of TRBD1 cannot be checked, as there is no DNA. This CDR3 spans 15 amino acids.

The genes are TRBV20-1 and TRBJ2-3; the TRBD2 assignment by TCRdb is unverifiable without DNA. The germline CDR1 and CDR2 sequences are DFQATT and SNEGSKA (reference sequence). The CDR3 is 19 amino acids. CDR3 amino acids: CSARLPGTSGGGDTDTQYF.

The chain carries TRBV5-1 and TRBJ2-3; lacking DNA, the TRBD2 call made by TCRdb goes unchecked. This CDR3 region has 19 residues. CDR1 is SGHRS and CDR2 is YFSETQ in the germline V gene. CDR3 sequence reads: CASSLALRTSGTSTDTQYF.

The chain recombines TRBV20-1 with TRBJ2-7; TCRdb designates TRBD1, a call that cannot be tested without DNA. CDR1 is DFQATT, CDR2 SNEGSKA, per germline (reference sequence). This CDR3 region has 15 residues. This chain's CDR3 is CSATDRGSSSYEQYF.

The chain employs TRBV5-6 and TRBJ2-1; TCRdb's D call of TRBD2 is untestable without DNA. Germline-derived CDR1 and CDR2 are SGHDT and YYEEEE. The CDR3 has 17 amino acids. CDR3 in amino acids: CASSSALTSGEYNEQFF.

The rearrangement links TRBV7-9 to TRBJ2-7; TCRdb lists TRBD1, though no DNA is available to test this call. Germline CDR1 SEHNR, CDR2 FQNEAQ (reference sequence). This CDR3 is 14 amino acids long. CDR3: CASSPGPPAYEQYF. The complete variable domain, with remaining parts taken from reference TRBV7-9 and TRBJ2-7, reads DTGVSQNPRHKITKRGQNVTFRCDPISEHNRLYWYRQTLGQGPEFLTYFQNEAQLEKSRLLSDRFSAERPKGSFSTLEIQRTEQGDSAMYLCASSPGPPAYEQYFGPGTRLTVT.

The chain carries TRBV20-1 and TRBJ2-7; the TRBD1 assignment by TCRdb is unverifiable without DNA. The CDR3 consists of 15 residues. Germline lookup yields CDR1 DFQATT and CDR2 SNEGSKA (reference sequence). CDR3 amino acids: CSARTKRTSVNEQYF.

The chain employs TRBV7-9 and TRBJ2-1; TCRdb's D call of TRBD2 is untestable without DNA. This CDR3 region has 15 residues. CDR1 and CDR2 (germline): SEHNR, FQNEAQ (reference sequence). CDR3: CASSPSGGSYNEQFF. Filled out from reference TRBV7-9 and TRBJ2-1, the complete variable domain reads DTGVSQNPRHKITKRGQNVTFRCDPISEHNRLYWYRQTLGQGPEFLTYFQNEAQLEKSRLLSDRFSAERPKGSFSTLEIQRTEQGDSAMYLCASSPSGGSYNEQFFGPGTRLTVL.

The J gene is TRBJ2-1, the V gene TRBV7-9; TCRdb outputs TRBD2, but without DNA this stays unchecked. The germline V gene encodes CDR1 SEHNR and CDR2 FQNEAQ (reference sequence). The CDR3 sequence is 17 residues long. The CDR3 protein is CASSPRSPAGVSTEQFF.